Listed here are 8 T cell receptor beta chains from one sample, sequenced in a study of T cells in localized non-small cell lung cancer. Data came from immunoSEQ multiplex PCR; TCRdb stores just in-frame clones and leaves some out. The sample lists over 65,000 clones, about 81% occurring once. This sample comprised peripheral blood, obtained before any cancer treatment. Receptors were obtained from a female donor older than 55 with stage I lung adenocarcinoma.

The CDR3 spells CASSLELGRYTEAFF. The CDR3 nucleotides read TGTGCCAGCAGCTTAGAGCTGGGGAGGTACACTGAAGCTTTCTTT. V is TRBV7-2 and J is TRBJ1-1; D is unresolved. CDR1 is SGHTA and CDR2 is FQGNSA in the germline V gene. This CDR3 spans 15 amino acids. With 1 base removed from V and 3 bases from J, the gap between germline ends came to 12 bases. Variable domain in full (rest from reference TRBV7-2 and TRBJ1-1): GAGVSQSPSNKVTEKGKDVELRCDPISGHTALYWYRQSLGQGLEFLIYFQGNSAPDKSGLPSDRFSAERTGGSVSTLTIQRTQQEDSAVYLCASSLELGRYTEAFFGQGTRLTVV.

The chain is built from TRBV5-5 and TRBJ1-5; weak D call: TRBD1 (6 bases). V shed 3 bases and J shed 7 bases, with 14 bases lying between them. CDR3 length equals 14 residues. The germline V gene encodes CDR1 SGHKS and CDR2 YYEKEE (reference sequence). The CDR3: CASSSEGGRQPQHF. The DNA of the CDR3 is TGTGCCAGCAGCTCGGAGGGGGGTAGACAGCCCCAGCATTTT.

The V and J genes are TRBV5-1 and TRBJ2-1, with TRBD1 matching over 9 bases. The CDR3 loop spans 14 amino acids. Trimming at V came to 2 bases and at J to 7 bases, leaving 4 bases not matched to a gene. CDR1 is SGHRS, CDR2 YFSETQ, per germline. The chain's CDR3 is CASSFQTGGNEQFF. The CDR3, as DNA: TGCGCCAGCAGCTTTCAGACAGGGGGGAATGAGCAGTTCTTC.

DNA of the CDR3: TGTGCCAGCAATGGACAGGTTGTTTATGGCTACACCTTC. It translates to CASNGQVVYGYTF. V usage is TRBV7-9 and J usage is TRBJ1-2; 7 bases map to TRBD1. Germline V CDR1 and CDR2: SEHNR, FQNEAQ (reference sequence). J lost 5 bases, V lost 7 bases, and 7 bases had no gene match. The CDR3 runs 13 residues.

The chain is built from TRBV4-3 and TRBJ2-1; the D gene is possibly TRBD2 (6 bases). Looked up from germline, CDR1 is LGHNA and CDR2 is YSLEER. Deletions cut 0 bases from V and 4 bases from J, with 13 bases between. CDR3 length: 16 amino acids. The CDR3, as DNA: TGCGCCAGCAGCCAAGATTTCGGCGGGAAGTACAATGAGCAGTTCTTC. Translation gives CASSQDFGGKYNEQFF.

The CDR3 protein is CASSPRTSGFSGANVLTF. The CDR3 DNA follows: TGCGCCAGCAGCCCCAGGACTAGCGGTTTTTCTGGGGCCAACGTCCTGACTTTC. The chain couples TRBV4-3 to TRBJ2-6; 10 nucleotides match TRBD2. The CDR3 has 18 residues. The trim removed 4 bases at V and 1 base at J, leaving 7 bases unmatched. Germline loops: CDR1 LGHNA, CDR2 YSLEER.

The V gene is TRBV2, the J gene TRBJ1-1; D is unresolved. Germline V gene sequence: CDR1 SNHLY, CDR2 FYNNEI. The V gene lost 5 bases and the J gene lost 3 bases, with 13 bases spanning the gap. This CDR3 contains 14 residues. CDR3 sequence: CASSPLSVDTEAFF. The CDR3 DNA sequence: TGTGCCAGCAGTCCGCTTTCTGTGGACACTGAAGCTTTCTTT. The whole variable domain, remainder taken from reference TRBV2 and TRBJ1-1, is EPEVTQTPSHQVTQMGQEVILRCVPISNHLYFYWYRQILGQKVEFLVSFYNNEISEKSEIFDDQFSVERPDGSNFTLKIRSTKLEDSAMYFCASSPLSVDTEAFFGQGTRLTVV.

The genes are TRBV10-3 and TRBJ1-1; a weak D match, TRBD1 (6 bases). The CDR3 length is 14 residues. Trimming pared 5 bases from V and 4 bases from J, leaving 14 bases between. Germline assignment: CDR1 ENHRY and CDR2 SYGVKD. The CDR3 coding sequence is TGTGCCATCAGTAAGGACGGAGGGGGCACTGAAGCTTTCTTT. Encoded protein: CAISKDGGGTEAFF.